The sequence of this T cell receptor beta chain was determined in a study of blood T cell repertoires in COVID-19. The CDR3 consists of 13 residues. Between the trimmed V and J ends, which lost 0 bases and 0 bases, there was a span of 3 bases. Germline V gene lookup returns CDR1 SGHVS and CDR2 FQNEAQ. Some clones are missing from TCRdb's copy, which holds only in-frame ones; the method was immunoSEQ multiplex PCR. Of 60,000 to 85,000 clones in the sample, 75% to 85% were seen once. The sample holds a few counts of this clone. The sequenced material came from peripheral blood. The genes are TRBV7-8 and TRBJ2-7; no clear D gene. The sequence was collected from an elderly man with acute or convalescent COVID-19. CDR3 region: CASSLANSYEQYF. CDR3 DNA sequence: TGTGCCAGCAGCTTAGCCAACTCCTACGAGCAGTACTTC.